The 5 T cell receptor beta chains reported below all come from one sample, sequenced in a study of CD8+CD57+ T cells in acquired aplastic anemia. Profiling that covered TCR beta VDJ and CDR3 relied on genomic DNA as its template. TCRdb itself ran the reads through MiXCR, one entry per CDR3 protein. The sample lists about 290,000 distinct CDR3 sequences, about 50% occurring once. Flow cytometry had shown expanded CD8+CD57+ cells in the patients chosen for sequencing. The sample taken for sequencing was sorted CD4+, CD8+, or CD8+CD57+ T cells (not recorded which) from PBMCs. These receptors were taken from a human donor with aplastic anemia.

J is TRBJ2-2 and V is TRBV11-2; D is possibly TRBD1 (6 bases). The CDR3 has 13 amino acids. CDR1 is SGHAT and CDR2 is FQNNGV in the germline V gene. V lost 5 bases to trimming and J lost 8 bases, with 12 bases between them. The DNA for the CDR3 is TGTGCCAGCAGCCGCGCCGGGACAGGGGAGCTGTTTTTT. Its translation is CASSRAGTGELFF.

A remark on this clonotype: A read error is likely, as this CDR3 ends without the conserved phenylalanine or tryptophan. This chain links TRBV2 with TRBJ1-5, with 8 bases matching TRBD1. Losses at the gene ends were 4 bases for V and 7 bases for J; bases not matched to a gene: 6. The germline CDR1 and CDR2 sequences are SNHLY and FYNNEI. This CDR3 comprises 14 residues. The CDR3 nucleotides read TGTGCCAGCAGTGGGACAGGGCCTGGGCAGCCCCAGCATCTT. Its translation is CASSGTGPGQPQHL.

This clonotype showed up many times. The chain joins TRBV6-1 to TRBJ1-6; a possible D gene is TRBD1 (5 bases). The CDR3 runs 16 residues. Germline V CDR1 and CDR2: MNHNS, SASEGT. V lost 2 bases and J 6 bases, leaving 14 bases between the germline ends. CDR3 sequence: CASSETGQAGNSPLHF. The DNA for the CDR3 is TGTGCCAGCAGTGAAACGGGGCAGGCGGGTAATTCACCCCTCCACTTT.

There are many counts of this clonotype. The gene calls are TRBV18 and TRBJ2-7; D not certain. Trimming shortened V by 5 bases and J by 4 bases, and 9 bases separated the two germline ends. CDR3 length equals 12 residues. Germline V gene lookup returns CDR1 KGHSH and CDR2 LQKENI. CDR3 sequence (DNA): TGTGCCAGCTCAGCACGTACGTACGAGCAGTACTTC. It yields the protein CASSARTYEQYF.

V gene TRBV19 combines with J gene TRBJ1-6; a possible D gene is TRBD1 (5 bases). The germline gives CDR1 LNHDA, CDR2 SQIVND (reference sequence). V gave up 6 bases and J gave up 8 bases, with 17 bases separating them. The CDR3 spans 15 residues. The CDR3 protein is CASRIQQKGHSPLHF. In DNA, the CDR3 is TGTGCCAGTAGAATCCAACAGAAGGGACATTCACCCCTCCACTTT.